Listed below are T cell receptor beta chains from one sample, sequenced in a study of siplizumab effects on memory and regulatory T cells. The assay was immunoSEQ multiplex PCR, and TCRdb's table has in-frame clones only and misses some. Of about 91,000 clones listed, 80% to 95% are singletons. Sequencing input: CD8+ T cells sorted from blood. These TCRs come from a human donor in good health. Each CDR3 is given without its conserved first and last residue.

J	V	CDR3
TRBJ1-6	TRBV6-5	ASSLDNGSTLH
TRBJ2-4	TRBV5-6	ASSLNRGREVLKNIQY
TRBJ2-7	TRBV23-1	ASLPSGRTYEQY
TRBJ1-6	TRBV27	ASSFQGYNSPLH
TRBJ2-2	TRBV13	ASSLGNTGELF
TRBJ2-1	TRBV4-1	ASSDTSGRANEQF
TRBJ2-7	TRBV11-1	ASSPTGLAGSEQY
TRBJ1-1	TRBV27	ASTPGAGNTEAF
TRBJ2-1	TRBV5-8	ASQANNEQF
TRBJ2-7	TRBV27	ASSPPSGRYEQY
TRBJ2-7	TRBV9	ASSEGSSYEQY
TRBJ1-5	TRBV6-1	ASSEGAQPQH
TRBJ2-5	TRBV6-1	ASSEQELQETQY
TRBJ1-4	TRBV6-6	ASSYREANEKLF
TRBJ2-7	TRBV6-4	ASSDGAGEQY
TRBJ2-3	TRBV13	ASSLTSGTYTDTQY
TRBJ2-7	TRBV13	ASAVGQGSYEQY
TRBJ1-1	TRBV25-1	ASKGYNTEAF
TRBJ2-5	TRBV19	ASSPRDGLRETQY
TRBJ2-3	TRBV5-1	ASSLRGAGTDTQY
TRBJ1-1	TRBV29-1	SVAYFVGLNTEAF
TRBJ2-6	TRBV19	ASSTSLAGANVLT
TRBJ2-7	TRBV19	ASSTPDSYEQY
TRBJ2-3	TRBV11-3	ASSSGQGVDTQY
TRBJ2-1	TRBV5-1	ASSLAAGGRSEQF
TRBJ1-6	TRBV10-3	AISDPSPLH
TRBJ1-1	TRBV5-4	ASSLASAGGIAEAF
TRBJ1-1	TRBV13	ASGGGNTEAF
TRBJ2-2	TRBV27	ASEREQGAGELF
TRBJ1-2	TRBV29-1	SVEGTVDYGYT
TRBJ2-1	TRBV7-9	ASSDQSNEQF
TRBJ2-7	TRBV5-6	ASSLGQYEQY